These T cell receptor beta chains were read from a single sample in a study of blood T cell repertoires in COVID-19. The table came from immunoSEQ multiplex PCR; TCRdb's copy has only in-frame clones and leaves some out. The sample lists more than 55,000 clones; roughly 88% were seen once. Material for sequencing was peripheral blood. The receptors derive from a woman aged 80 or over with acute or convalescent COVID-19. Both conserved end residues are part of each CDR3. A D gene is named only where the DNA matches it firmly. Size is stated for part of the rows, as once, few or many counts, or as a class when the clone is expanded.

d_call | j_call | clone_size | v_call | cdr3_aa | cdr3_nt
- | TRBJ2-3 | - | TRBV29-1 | CSVGGASTDTQYF | TGCAGCGTGGGGGGGGCTTCCACAGATACGCAGTATTTT
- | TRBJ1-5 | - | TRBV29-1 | CSVEDSRVGNQPQHF | TGCAGCGTTGAAGACTCCAGGGTAGGCAATCAGCCCCAGCATTTT
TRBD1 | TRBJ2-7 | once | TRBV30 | CAWSNPRQGSSYEQYF | TGTGCCTGGAGTAACCCCCGACAGGGGAGCTCCTACGAGCAGTACTTC
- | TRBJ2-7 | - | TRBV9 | CASSVRPGGEQYF | TGTGCCAGCAGCGTACGCCCAGGAGGCGAGCAGTACTTC
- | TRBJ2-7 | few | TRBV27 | CASSLSPPGYEQYF | TGTGCCAGCAGTTTAAGCCCCCCGGGATACGAGCAGTACTTC
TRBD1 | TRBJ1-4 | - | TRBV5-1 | CASSLGGQILNEKLFF | TGCGCCAGCAGCTTGGGGGGACAGATCCTTAATGAAAAACTGTTTTTT
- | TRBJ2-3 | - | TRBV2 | CASSDGRGGATDTQYF | TGTGCCAGCAGTGATGGTAGGGGGGGGGCCACAGATACGCAGTATTTT
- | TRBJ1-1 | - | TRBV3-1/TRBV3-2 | CASSQVTNTEAFF | TGTGCCAGCAGCCAAGTTACAAACACTGAAGCTTTCTTT
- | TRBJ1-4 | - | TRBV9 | CASSVRDNNEKLFF | TGTGCCAGCAGCGTCCGGGACAATAATGAAAAACTGTTTTTT
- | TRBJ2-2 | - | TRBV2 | CASSGHEVGGELFF | TGTGCCAGCAGTGGACATGAAGTTGGCGGGGAGCTGTTTTTT
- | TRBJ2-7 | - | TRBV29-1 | CSVDLTGVYEQYF | TGCAGCGTTGACTTGACCGGGGTCTACGAGCAGTACTTC
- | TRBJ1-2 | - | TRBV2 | CASSERSWGDYGYTF | TGTGCCAGCAGTGAAAGGTCTTGGGGAGACTATGGCTACACCTTC
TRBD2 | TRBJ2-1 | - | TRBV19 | CASRDTPGGPYNEQFF | TGTGCCAGTAGGGATACCCCGGGGGGGCCCTACAATGAGCAGTTCTTC
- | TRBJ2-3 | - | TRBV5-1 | CASSLAVGASTDTQYF | TGCGCCAGCAGCTTGGCCGTGGGCGCTAGCACAGATACGCAGTATTTT
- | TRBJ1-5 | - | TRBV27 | CASSLQGRGNQPQHF | TGTGCCAGCAGTTTACAGGGTAGGGGCAATCAGCCCCAGCATTTT
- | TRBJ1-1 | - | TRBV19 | CASSSWRTEAFF | TGTGCCTCCTCGAGTTGGCGGACTGAAGCTTTCTTT
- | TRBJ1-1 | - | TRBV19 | CASIRQGTPPINTEAFF | TGTGCCAGTATCCGCCAGGGTACCCCGCCGATCAACACTGAAGCTTTCTTT
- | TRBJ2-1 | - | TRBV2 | CASSEGGYSYNEQFF | TGTGCCAGCAGTGAAGGCGGCTACTCCTACAATGAGCAGTTCTTC
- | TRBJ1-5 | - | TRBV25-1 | CASSDLGGGNQPQHF | TGTGCCAGCAGTGACTTAGGAGGAGGGAATCAGCCCCAGCATTTT
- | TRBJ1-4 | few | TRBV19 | CASSIWTVSTNEKLFF | TGTGCCAGTAGTATATGGACAGTTTCAACTAATGAAAAACTGTTTTTT
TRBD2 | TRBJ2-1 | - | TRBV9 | CASSVGGSSNEQFF | TGTGCCAGCAGCGTAGGCGGGAGTAGCAATGAGCAGTTCTTC
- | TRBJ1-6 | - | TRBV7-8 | CASSLAAQGGSPLHF | TGTGCCAGCAGCTTAGCTGCGCAGGGCGGTTCACCCCTCCACTTT